Sequencing of this TCR beta chain was carried out in a study of shared T cell receptors in the human thymus. The V end lost 0 bases, the J end lost 2 bases, and 11 bases lay between the germline ends. The CDR3 runs to 15 residues. CDR1 and CDR2 (germline): SGDLS, YYNGEE. The protocol was immunoSEQ multiplex PCR, while the TCRdb copy is restricted to in-frame clones and leaves out a portion. The sample contains roughly 500,000 clones, about 84% of which appear only once. The same sample was also used in a study of human thymus T cells. That source notes: Corrective heart surgery yielded the resections from which the thymus tissue came.

The sequencing sample was made of thymocytes. The chain is built from TRBV9 and TRBJ1-1; perhaps TRBD1 as D (6 bases). This sequence originates from a boy under three years old with a congenital heart defect. This chain's CDR3 is CASSVVAGANTEAFF. CDR3 nucleotide sequence: TGTGCCAGCAGCGTAGTTGCAGGGGCCAACACTGAAGCTTTCTTT. The full variable domain, in which reference TRBV9 and TRBJ1-1 provide the parts outside the CDR3, is DSGVTQTPKHLITATGQRVTLRCSPRSGDLSVYWYQQSLDQGLQFLIQYYNGEERAKGNILERFSAQQFPDLHSELNLSSLELGDSALYFCASSVVAGANTEAFFGQGTRLTVV.